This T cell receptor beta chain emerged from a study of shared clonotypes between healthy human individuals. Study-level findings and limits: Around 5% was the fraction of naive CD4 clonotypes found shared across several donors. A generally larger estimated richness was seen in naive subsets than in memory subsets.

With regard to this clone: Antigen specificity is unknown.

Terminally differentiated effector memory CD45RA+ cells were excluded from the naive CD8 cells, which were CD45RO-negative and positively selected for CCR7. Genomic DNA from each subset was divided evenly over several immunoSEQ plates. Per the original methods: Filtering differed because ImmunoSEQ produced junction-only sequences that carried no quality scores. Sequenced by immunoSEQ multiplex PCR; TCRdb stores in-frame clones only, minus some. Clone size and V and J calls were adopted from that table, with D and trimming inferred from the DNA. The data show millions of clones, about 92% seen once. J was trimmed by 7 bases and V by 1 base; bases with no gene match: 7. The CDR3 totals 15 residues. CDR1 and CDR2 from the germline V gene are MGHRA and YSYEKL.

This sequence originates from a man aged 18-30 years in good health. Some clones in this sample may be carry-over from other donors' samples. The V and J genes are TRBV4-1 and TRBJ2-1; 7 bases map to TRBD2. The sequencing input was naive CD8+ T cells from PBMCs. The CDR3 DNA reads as TGCGCCAGCAGCCAAGGTCCGGGAGGTCTAAATGAGCAGTTCTTC. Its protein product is CASSQGPGGLNEQFF.